This entry describes one T cell receptor beta chain. What it binds is not known. Treatment noted: roughly nine-day PBMC culture with coronavirus spike peptide pools or control peptides (ViraFEST assay). Cultures got half-medium changes with IL-2 on days 3 and 7. The data derive from a study of vaccination and CD4 T cells after COVID-19. Regarding the study as a whole: Vaccine-specific clones in convalescent patients were spike mono-reactive in 304 of 307 cases.

The study sequenced cultured CD4+ T cell DNA using the Oncomine TCR Beta short-read assay. Genomic DNA was isolated from CD4+ T cells that had been cultured. From the PCR reads, TCRdb called clonotypes with MiXCR, one entry per CDR3 protein. The table includes fewer than 20,000 distinct CDR3 sequences, 50% detected once. The CDR3 is 15 residues long. The V and J ends lost 8 bases and 2 bases, in that order; junction bases with no gene match: 10. Germline V gene sequence: CDR1 WNHNN, CDR2 SYGVQD (reference sequence). This TCR came from a human donor who had recovered from COVID-19. The source material was CD4+ T cells from blood, cultured in vitro. The chain uses TRBV10-1 and TRBJ2-7, with 9 bases matching TRBD2. CDR3 amino acids: CASSSSGILTYEQYF. In nucleotides, the CDR3 is TGCGCCAGCTCCTCTAGCGGGATTCTCACCTACGAGCAGTACTTC.